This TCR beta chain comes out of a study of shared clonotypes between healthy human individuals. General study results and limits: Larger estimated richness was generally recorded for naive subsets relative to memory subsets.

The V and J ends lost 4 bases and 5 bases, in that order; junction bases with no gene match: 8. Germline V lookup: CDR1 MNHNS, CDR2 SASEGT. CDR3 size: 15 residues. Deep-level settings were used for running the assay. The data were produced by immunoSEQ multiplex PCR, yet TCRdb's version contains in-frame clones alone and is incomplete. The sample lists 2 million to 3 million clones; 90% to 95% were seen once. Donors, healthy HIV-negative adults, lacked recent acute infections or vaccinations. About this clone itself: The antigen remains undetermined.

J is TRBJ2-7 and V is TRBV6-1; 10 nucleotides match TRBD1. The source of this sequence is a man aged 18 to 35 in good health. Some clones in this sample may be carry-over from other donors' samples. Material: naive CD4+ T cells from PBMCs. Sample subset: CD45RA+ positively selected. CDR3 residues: CASSGRQGALDEQYF. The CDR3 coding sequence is TGTGCCAGCAGTGGGAGACAGGGGGCACTGGACGAGCAGTACTTC.